The clone carrying this TCR beta chain has a single count. The sample comes from a study of cytotoxic CD8 clonotypes in ibrutinib-treated CLL. Across the whole study: Productive templates per sample averaged almost 260,000; productive rearrangements, 85,000 to 95,000.

The CDR3 length is 16 residues. The germline CDR1 and CDR2 sequences are ENHRY and SYGVKD. With V trimmed by 6 bases and J by 2 bases, 11 bases remained unmatched. Target depth was 1 in 200,000 to 1 in 1 million T cells, about 10x per clonotype. The data were produced by immunoSEQ multiplex PCR, yet TCRdb's version contains in-frame clones alone and is incomplete. The profile covers 250,000 to 350,000 clones, with roughly 76% appearing a single time and approximately 5.1% taken by the ten largest. Sequences were derived from PBMCs, sampled at disease progression, from a patient treated with ibrutinib. This receptor was obtained from a human donor with chronic lymphocytic leukemia. This chain uses TRBV10-3 with TRBJ2-7, with 9 bases that match TRBD2. The CDR3 protein is CAIREIGTSSAYEQYF. The CDR3 DNA is TGTGCCATCAGGGAGATAGGGACTAGCTCTGCCTACGAGCAGTACTTC.